The TCR beta chain under discussion was sequenced for a study of blood T cell repertoires in COVID-19. Trimming stripped 3 bases from V and 4 bases from J, with 3 bases between. Germline V gives CDR1 SGHNT, CDR2 YENEEA. This CDR3 contains 12 residues. Assay used: immunoSEQ multiplex PCR; TCRdb lists only in-frame clones, some missing. The data hold 300,000 to 350,000 clones, with roughly 87% observed a single time. In regard to this clone: The same CDR3 arises from other DNA sequences in this sample as well.

The TCR was taken from a man aged 25 to 40 with COVID-19, enrolled during active disease. This sequence joins TRBV11-3 and TRBJ2-2; no reliable D call. The sample comprised peripheral blood. CDR3 residues: CASSLSTGELFF. As DNA, the CDR3 is TGTGCCAGCAGCTTGAGCACCGGGGAGCTGTTTTTT.